This T cell receptor beta chain was observed in a study of early T cells in non-severe SARS-CoV-2 infection. Study as a whole: Unsorted whole blood bulk RNA was sequenced, with unpaired chains.

The germline gives CDR1 SEHNR, CDR2 FQNEAQ (reference sequence). J lost 3 bases, V lost 5 bases, and 5 bases had no gene match. This CDR3 has 14 amino acids. This clonotype was seen at least ten times. Its matching antigen is unknown. The study's findings and limits: Clonotype matching in VDJdb favored anti-spike CD8 responses and did not capture private and CD4 specificities.

TCRdb itself ran the 5' RACE reads through MiXCR, one entry per CDR3 protein. The sample includes roughly 63,000 distinct CDR3 sequences, over 10% of them seen just once. This chain joins TRBV7-9 and TRBJ1-1; 8 bases are shared with TRBD1. The TCR originated in an adult who was a healthcare worker with PCR-confirmed SARS-CoV-2 infection or an uninfected control (not recorded which). Sequences were obtained from whole blood. CDR3 region: CASSPTGGHTEAFF. The DNA for the CDR3 is TGTGCCAGCAGCCCCACAGGGGGTCACACTGAAGCTTTCTTT.